This T cell receptor beta chain was obtained from a study of blood T cell repertoires in COVID-19. Background on the study: PBMCs, B-cell-depleted T cells, or T cells provided the cDNA or gDNA that made up the material.

Germline V gene data show CDR1 as SGHKS and CDR2 as YYEKEE (reference sequence). The CDR3 is 14 amino acids. J gave up 2 bases and V 2 bases, and 3 bases lay outside the gene matches. Per the authors' pipeline: Reference gene primer amplification in the assay estimated nucleated cell counts. Generated by immunoSEQ multiplex PCR, the TCRdb table keeps only in-frame clones and is missing some. For V, J and clone size, that table is used; D and trimming come from the DNA. The sample lists fewer than 350,000 clones, 81% occurring once. The rearrangement uses TRBV5-5 and TRBJ2-7; 8 nucleotides match TRBD1. The receptor was derived from a woman in her fifties or sixties with active or convalescent COVID-19. The sample taken for sequencing was peripheral blood. The CDR3 sequence is CASSLGQGAYEQYF. As DNA, the CDR3 is TGTGCCAGCAGCTTAGGACAGGGCGCCTACGAGCAGTACTTC.